The rows below give T cell receptor beta chains drawn from one sample of a study of response to subunit inactivated influenza vaccine. One entry per CDR3 protein results from TCRdb running MiXCR on the RT-PCR reads. Among around 320,000 distinct CDR3 sequences listed, approximately 20% were seen once. Specimen: PBMCs from blood, collected about 20 months after vaccination. The origin of the receptors is a man aged 50 to 75 who received an inactivated influenza vaccine. Both conserved end residues are part of each CDR3. Fields, in order: J gene, V gene, clone size, D gene, CDR3 protein, CDR3 DNA. A D gene is named only where the DNA matches it firmly. Not every row has a clone size; where given, it reads once, few, many or a size class.

TRBJ1-2	TRBV15	few	NA	CATSRDAEREAGYTF	TGTGCCACCAGCAGAGATGCGGAGAGGGAAGCTGGCTACACCTTC
TRBJ1-3	TRBV7-2	NA	NA	CASSATGSGNTIYF	TGTGCCAGCAGCGCCACAGGGTCGGGAAACACCATATATTTT
TRBJ2-5	TRBV7-9	few	NA	CASSQTTKGTQYF	TGTGCCAGCAGCCAAACAACAAAAGGGACCCAGTACTTC
TRBJ1-1	TRBV5-1	few	NA	CASSLALKGNEAFF	TGCGCCAGCAGCTTGGCCCTGAAAGGGAATGAAGCTTTCTTT
TRBJ1-1	TRBV7-2	few	NA	CASSFRARRTEAFF	TGTGCCAGCAGCTTCCGGGCCCGGAGAACTGAAGCTTTCTTT
TRBJ1-5	TRBV5-1	few	NA	CASRLAGDSNQPQHF	TGCGCCAGCCGTCTGGCGGGGGATAGCAATCAGCCCCAGCATTTT
TRBJ2-1	TRBV12-3/TRBV12-4	few	NA	CASSLFRDNEQFF	TGTGCCAGCAGTTTATTCAGGGACAATGAGCAGTTCTTC
TRBJ1-3	TRBV6-6	few	NA	CASGVSQLLTSGNTIYF	TGTGCCAGCGGCGTCTCCCAGCTCCTCACGAGCGGAAACACCATATATTTT
TRBJ2-7	TRBV7-2	few	TRBD1	CASSLRQGREQYF	TGTGCCAGCAGCCTCAGACAGGGTCGGGAGCAGTACTTC
TRBJ2-1	TRBV12-3/TRBV12-4	NA	NA	CASSLVPNTGQFF	TGTGCCAGCAGTTTAGTCCCGAATACGGGACAGTTCTTC
TRBJ1-1	TRBV29-1	NA	NA	CSATGTYPAFF	TGCAGCGCGACGGGGACCTACCCTGCTTTCTTT
TRBJ1-5	TRBV7-2	NA	NA	CASTLGSYQPQLF	TGTGCCAGCACCCTTGGCAGCTATCAGCCCCAGCTTTTT
TRBJ2-3	TRBV13	NA	TRBD2	CASSFPTSGRSDTQYF	TGTGCCAGCAGCTTCCCAACTAGCGGGAGATCAGATACGCAGTATTTT
TRBJ1-2	TRBV7-2	few	NA	CASSPRSMGYGYTF	TGTGCCAGCAGCCCACGATCAATGGGGTATGGCTACACCTTC
TRBJ2-1	TRBV28	NA	TRBD2	CASRGSGRAPEQFF	TGTGCCAGCAGAGGTAGCGGGAGGGCCCCTGAGCAGTTCTTC
TRBJ2-5	TRBV5-1	few	NA	CASSLEGYSYQETQYF	TGCGCCAGCAGCTTGGAGGGATACTCGTACCAAGAGACCCAGTACTTC
TRBJ1-1	TRBV7-2	few	NA	CASSLAVIGNKAFF	TGTGCCAGCAGCTTAGCCGTAATAGGGAATAAAGCTTTCTTT
TRBJ2-1	TRBV29-1	NA	TRBD1	CSDSDRVGNEQFF	TGCAGCGATTCAGACAGGGTCGGCAATGAGCAGTTCTTC
TRBJ2-1	TRBV29-1	NA	NA	CSGGKNEQFF	TGCAGCGGGGGGAAAAATGAGCAGTTCTTC
TRBJ2-1	TRBV5-6	NA	TRBD2	CASSFGGRVYNEQFF	TGTGCCAGCAGCTTCGGCGGGAGGGTATACAATGAGCAGTTCTTC
TRBJ2-1	TRBV12-3/TRBV12-4	few	TRBD2	CASSLRSGGEIGFF	TGTGCCAGCAGTTTAAGAAGCGGGGGGGAGATCGGGTTCTTC
TRBJ2-1	TRBV30	NA	NA	CAWKKYNEQFF	TGTGCCTGGAAAAAATACAATGAGCAGTTCTTC
TRBJ1-6	TRBV30	NA	NA	CAWSYGGGYSPLHF	TGTGCCTGGAGTTACGGGGGCGGATATTCACCCCTCCACTTT
TRBJ2-7	TRBV20-1	NA	NA	CSARDSSYEQYF	TGCAGTGCTAGGGACAGCTCCTACGAGCAGTACTTC
TRBJ2-5	TRBV7-8	few	NA	CASSLPSQETQYF	TGTGCCAGCAGCTTACCAAGCCAAGAGACCCAGTACTTC
TRBJ1-2	TRBV7-2	NA	TRBD1	CASSYGGIGQAATGGYTF	TGTGCCAGCAGCTACGGTGGTATAGGACAGGCGGCTACGGGTGGCTACACCTTC
TRBJ2-1	TRBV27	few	NA	CASTMAGTTSNEQFF	TGTGCCAGCACTATGGCGGGGACCACTTCCAATGAGCAGTTCTTC
TRBJ2-1	TRBV5-1	many	TRBD1	CASSLVGTANEQFF	TGCGCCAGCAGCTTGGTTGGGACAGCGAATGAGCAGTTCTTC
TRBJ2-3	TRBV28	NA	NA	CASSTNRDQQRNTQYF	TGTGCCAGCAGTACTAATCGGGACCAACAACGAAATACGCAGTATTTT
TRBJ2-3	TRBV10-3	few	NA	CAISESANTQYF	TGTGCCATCAGTGAGTCGGCGAATACGCAGTATTTT
TRBJ1-1	TRBV19	NA	NA	CASSRARGKNTEAFF	TGTGCCAGTAGTAGGGCGAGGGGAAAGAACACTGAAGCTTTCTTT
TRBJ2-1	TRBV30	NA	NA	CAWSARGVLNNEQFF	TGTGCCTGGAGTGCGAGGGGGGTACTAAACAATGAGCAGTTCTTC
TRBJ2-3	TRBV12-3/TRBV12-4	NA	NA	CASSNYRGRVVDTQYF	TGTGCCAGCAGTAACTATAGAGGTCGGGTCGTGGATACGCAGTATTTT
TRBJ2-5	TRBV29-1	NA	NA	CSVVRGLSGKETQYF	TGCAGCGTTGTAAGGGGTCTTAGCGGAAAAGAGACCCAGTACTTC
TRBJ2-7	TRBV12-3/TRBV12-4	NA	NA	CASSLIENYEQYF	TGTGCCAGCAGTTTAATAGAAAATTACGAGCAGTACTTC
TRBJ1-6	TRBV12-3/TRBV12-4	many	NA	CASSPYLGGSPLHF	TGTGCCAGCAGTCCCTACCTGGGCGGTTCACCCCTCCACTTT
TRBJ1-2	TRBV29-1	few	TRBD1	CSVDQGAYGYTF	TGCAGCGTTGACCAGGGGGCTTATGGCTACACCTTC
TRBJ1-1	TRBV9	NA	TRBD1	CASSFQGAGEAFF	TGTGCCAGCAGCTTCCAGGGGGCGGGTGAAGCTTTCTTT
TRBJ2-2	TRBV4-3	NA	TRBD1	CASSQTGASGELFF	TGCGCCAGCAGCCAGACAGGGGCGAGCGGGGAGCTGTTTTTT
TRBJ1-5	TRBV6-2/TRBV6-3	few	NA	CASSYASRGNQPQHF	TGTGCCAGCAGTTACGCCAGCAGGGGCAATCAGCCCCAGCATTTT
TRBJ2-7	TRBV6-2/TRBV6-3	many	TRBD1	CASSNRQGRDEQYF	TGTGCCAGCAGTAACCGACAGGGACGGGACGAGCAGTACTTC
TRBJ1-2	TRBV27	NA	NA	CASSPWGLENYGYTF	TGTGCCAGCAGTCCGTGGGGACTCGAAAACTATGGCTACACCTTC
TRBJ1-5	TRBV20-1	NA	TRBD1	CSASPRGKPQHF	TGCAGTGCTAGTCCCAGGGGGAAGCCCCAGCATTTT
TRBJ1-1	TRBV4-2	NA	NA	CASSQGFEAFF	TGTGCCAGCAGCCAGGGGTTTGAAGCTTTCTTT
TRBJ2-3	TRBV7-9	NA	NA	CASSGRDTQYF	TGTGCCAGCAGCGGGAGAGATACGCAGTATTTT
TRBJ2-5	TRBV3-1	NA	NA	CASSQIKETQYF	TGTGCCAGCAGCCAAATAAAGGAGACCCAGTACTTC
TRBJ2-3	TRBV20-1	NA	TRBD2	CSARDSGLAGFKDTQYF	TGCAGTGCTAGAGATAGTGGACTAGCGGGATTTAAGGATACGCAGTATTTT
TRBJ1-3	TRBV12-3/TRBV12-4	NA	NA	CASNPLTGPGNTIYF	TGTGCCAGCAACCCCCTCACGGGTCCCGGAAACACCATATATTTT